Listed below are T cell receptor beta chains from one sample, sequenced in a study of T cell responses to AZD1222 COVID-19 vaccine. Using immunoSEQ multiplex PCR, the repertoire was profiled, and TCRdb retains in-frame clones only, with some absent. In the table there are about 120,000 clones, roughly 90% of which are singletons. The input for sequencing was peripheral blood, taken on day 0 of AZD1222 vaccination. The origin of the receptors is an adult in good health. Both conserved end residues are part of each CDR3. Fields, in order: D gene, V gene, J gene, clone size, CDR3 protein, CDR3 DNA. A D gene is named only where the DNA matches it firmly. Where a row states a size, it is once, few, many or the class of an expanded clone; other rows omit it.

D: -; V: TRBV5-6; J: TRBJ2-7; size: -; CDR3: CASSRVGGYEQYF; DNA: TGTGCCAGCAGCCGGGTGGGGGGCTACGAGCAGTACTTC
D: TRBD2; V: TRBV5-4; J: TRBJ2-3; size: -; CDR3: CASSLLAGGRGDTQYF; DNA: TGTGCCAGCAGCTTACTAGCGGGGGGGAGGGGAGATACGCAGTATTTT
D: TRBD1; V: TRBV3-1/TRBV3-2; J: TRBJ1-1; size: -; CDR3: CASSRHRGIPTEAFF; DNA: TGTGCCAGCAGCCGCCACAGGGGGATACCCACTGAAGCTTTCTTT
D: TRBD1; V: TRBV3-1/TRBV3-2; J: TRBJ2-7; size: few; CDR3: CASSQDVGTGTSKQYF; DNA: TGTGCCAGCAGCCAAGATGTCGGGACAGGGACTTCGAAGCAGTACTTC
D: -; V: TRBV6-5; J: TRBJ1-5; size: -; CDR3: CASTSPNSNQPQHF; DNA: TGTGCCAGCACCAGTCCGAATAGCAATCAGCCCCAGCATTTT
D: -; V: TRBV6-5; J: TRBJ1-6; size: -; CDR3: CASKGQTINSPLHF; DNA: TGTGCCAGCAAAGGACAGACTATTAATTCACCCCTCCACTTT
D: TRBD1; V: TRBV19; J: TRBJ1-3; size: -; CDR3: CASSFRTGGSGNTIYF; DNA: TGTGCCAGTAGTTTCCGGACAGGTGGCTCTGGAAACACCATATATTTT
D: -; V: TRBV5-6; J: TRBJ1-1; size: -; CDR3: CASSLGYGWNTEAFF; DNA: TGTGCCAGCAGCTTGGGGTACGGGTGGAACACTGAAGCTTTCTTT
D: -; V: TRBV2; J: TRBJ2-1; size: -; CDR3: CASTLPGGPYPEQFF; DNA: TGTGCCAGCACCCTCCCCGGTGGGCCCTACCCTGAGCAGTTCTTC
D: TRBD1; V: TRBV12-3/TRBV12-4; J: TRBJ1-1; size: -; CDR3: CASSPGQLMEAFF; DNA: TGTGCCAGCAGCCCGGGACAGCTGATGGAAGCTTTCTTT
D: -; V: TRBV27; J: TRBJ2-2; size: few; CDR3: CASNPSISPLNTGELFF; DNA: TGTGCCAGCAACCCATCCATCTCCCCCCTGAACACCGGGGAGCTGTTTTTT
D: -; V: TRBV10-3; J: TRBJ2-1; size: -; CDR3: CAISESVEQFF; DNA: TGTGCCATCAGTGAGTCGGTAGAGCAGTTCTTC
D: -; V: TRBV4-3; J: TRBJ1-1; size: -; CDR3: CASSQDSDIGGSEAFF; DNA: TGCGCCAGCAGCCAAGACAGTGATATTGGGGGATCTGAAGCTTTCTTT
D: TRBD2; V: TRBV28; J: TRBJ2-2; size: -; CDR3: CASSLWTSGNTGELFF; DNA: TGTGCCAGCAGTTTATGGACTAGCGGCAACACCGGGGAGCTGTTTTTT
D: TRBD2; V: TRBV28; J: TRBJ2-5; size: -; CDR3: CASSSLTSGRGETQYF; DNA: TGTGCCAGCAGTTCCTTGACTAGCGGGAGGGGAGAGACCCAGTACTTC
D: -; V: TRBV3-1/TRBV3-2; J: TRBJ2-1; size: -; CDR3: CASSQGVGQFF; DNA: TGTGCCAGCAGCCAAGGGGTAGGGCAGTTCTTC
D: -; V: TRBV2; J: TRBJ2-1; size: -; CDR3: CASTDGLVKFF; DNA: TGTGCCAGCACTGATGGGCTGGTTAAGTTCTTC
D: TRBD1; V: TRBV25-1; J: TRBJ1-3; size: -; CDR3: CASSIQGAPGNTIYF; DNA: TGTGCCAGCAGCATCCAGGGGGCGCCTGGAAACACCATATATTTT
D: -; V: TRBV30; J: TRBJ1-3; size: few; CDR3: CAWSVKTVGSGNTIYF; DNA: TGTGCCTGGAGTGTAAAAACGGTGGGATCTGGAAACACCATATATTTT
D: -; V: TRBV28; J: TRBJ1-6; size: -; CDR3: CASCSGQRNSPLHF; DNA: TGTGCCAGTTGCTCGGGGCAGAGAAATTCACCCCTCCACTTT
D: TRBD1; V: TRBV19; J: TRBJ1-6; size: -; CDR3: CASSIAGTAGYSYNSPLHF; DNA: TGTGCCAGTAGTATAGCCGGGACAGCCGGTTACTCCTATAATTCACCCCTCCACTTT
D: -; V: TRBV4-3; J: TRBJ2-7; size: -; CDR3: CASSQNTGFDEQYF; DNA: TGCGCCAGCAGCCAAAATACAGGGTTCGACGAGCAGTACTTC
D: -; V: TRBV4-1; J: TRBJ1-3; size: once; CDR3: CASSDVPGMTGNTIYF; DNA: TGCGCCAGCAGCGATGTCCCAGGGATGACTGGAAACACCATATATTTT
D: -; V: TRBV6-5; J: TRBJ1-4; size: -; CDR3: CATGARGANEKLFF; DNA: TGTGCCACCGGGGCCCGCGGGGCTAATGAAAAACTGTTTTTT
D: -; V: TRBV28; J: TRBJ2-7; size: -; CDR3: CASSPRAYEQYF; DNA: TGTGCCAGCAGCCCGCGTGCTTACGAGCAGTACTTC